This passage covers 17 T cell receptor beta chains from one sample sequenced in a study of blood T cell repertoires in COVID-19. Profiled with immunoSEQ multiplex PCR; TCRdb holds only in-frame clones, not every one. The sample has 110,000 or so clones; 65% to 80% are singletons. The sample was peripheral blood. These receptors were obtained from a man aged 45-65 years with acute or convalescent COVID-19.

This chain uses TRBV18 with TRBJ1-2; D might be TRBD1 (5 bases). Trimming pared 0 bases from V and 8 bases from J, leaving 13 bases between. The length of the CDR3 is 14 residues. Looked up from germline, CDR1 is KGHSH and CDR2 is LQKENI. The CDR3 DNA reads TGTGCCAGCTCACCACCGGTCAGGGATGAGGGCTACACCTTC. It is translated as CASSPPVRDEGYTF.

The count of this clone is one. The chain couples TRBV9 to TRBJ2-3, with D possibly matching TRBD1 (5 bases). This CDR3 is 14 amino acids long. Germline-derived CDR1 and CDR2 are SGDLS and YYNGEE. V lost 3 bases and J 7 bases, leaving 15 bases between the germline ends. The CDR3 here is CASSARLTANTQYF. The CDR3 DNA is TGTGCCAGCAGCGCGAGACTGACAGCAAATACGCAGTATTTT.

The chain joins TRBV6-1 to TRBJ2-7; TRBD1 aligns across 7 bases. Germline-derived CDR1 and CDR2 are MNHNS and SASEGT. After removal of 1 base from V and 0 bases from J, the junction contained 15 bases not matched to a gene. There are 19 residues in the CDR3. CDR3 sequence reads: CASSEVVGQANPSSYEQYF. The CDR3 region has the DNA TGTGCCAGCAGTGAAGTGGTCGGACAGGCCAATCCGAGCTCCTACGAGCAGTACTTC.

The rearrangement uses TRBV24-1 and TRBJ2-3; the match to TRBD2 covers 13 bases. Germline V CDR1 and CDR2: KGHDR, SFDVKD. V dropped 4 bases and J dropped 9; count of bases not matched to a gene: 12. The CDR3 is made up of 17 amino acids. The CDR3 coding sequence is TGTGCCACCAGTGACTTGACTAGCGGGGGGCCCCAGAGAACGCAGTATTTT. The encoded protein is CATSDLTSGGPQRTQYF.

V usage is TRBV9 and J usage is TRBJ1-4, with 12 bases identical to TRBD1. Trimming took 2 bases from V and 7 from J; bases not matched to a gene: 3. This CDR3 has 15 amino acids. Germline V gives CDR1 SGDLS, CDR2 YYNGEE. The CDR3 bases are TGTGCCAGCAGCGTCGGGGACAGGGGGCGTGAAAAACTGTTTTTT. Protein sequence: CASSVGDRGREKLFF.

The CDR3 coding sequence is TGCAGCGTTGAAGTTCGCGGGGGGGCGGGCGGGGAGCTGTTTTTT. This sequence encodes CSVEVRGGAGGELFF. The V and J genes are TRBV29-1 and TRBJ2-2; 9 bases align to TRBD2. V dropped 1 base and J dropped 7; count of bases not matched to a gene: 7. Germline CDR1 reads SQVTM; CDR2 reads ANQGSEA. The CDR3 is 15 residues long.

The genes are TRBV18 and TRBJ1-4, with no clear D. V lost 3 bases, J lost 6 bases, and 8 bases lay in between. CDR1 is KGHSH and CDR2 is LQKENI in the germline V gene. The CDR3 extends over 13 amino acids. Here the CDR3 reads CASSPKRDEKLFF. CDR3 bases: TGTGCCAGCTCACCCAAGAGGGATGAAAAACTGTTTTTT.

The rearrangement uses TRBV24-1 and TRBJ2-5; D may be TRBD2 (5 bases). Trimming stripped 4 bases from V and 5 bases from J, with 7 bases between. The CDR3 consists of 12 residues. The germline gives CDR1 KGHDR, CDR2 SFDVKD. The CDR3 sequence: CATSDGVETQYF. CDR3 bases: TGTGCCACCAGTGACGGGGTTGAGACCCAGTACTTC.

A few counts support this clone. The rearrangement uses TRBV11-2 and TRBJ2-5, with 9 nucleotides matching TRBD1. Germline lookup yields CDR1 SGHAT and CDR2 FQNNGV. V was pared by 1 base and J by 9 bases, with 6 bases of the junction left unmatched. This CDR3 comprises 14 residues. CDR3 DNA: TGTGCCAGCAGCTTAGGGACAGGGGCCGAGGCCCAGTACTTC. This gives the protein CASSLGTGAEAQYF.

This clone has more than one count but fewer than ten. V usage is TRBV6-5 and J usage is TRBJ2-2; possible D gene TRBD1, 6 bases. The ends were cut back, 8 bases at V and 7 bases at J, with 8 bases in the middle. The CDR3 contains 11 residues. Germline CDR1 MNHEY, CDR2 SVGAGI. CDR3 nucleotide sequence: TGTGCCAGCTGGGGGCACGGGGAGCTGTTTTTT. Translated: CASWGHGELFF.

The chain is built from TRBV7-3 and TRBJ2-1; TRBD2 aligns across 7 bases. The V gene's germline CDR1 is SGHTA and CDR2 FQGTGA. V shed 2 bases and J 4 bases; nucleotides not matched to a gene: 5. The CDR3 consists of 15 residues. CDR3 sequence: CASSLVPSGYNEQFF. The CDR3 DNA follows: TGTGCCAGCAGCTTAGTCCCTAGCGGATACAATGAGCAGTTCTTC.

The chain joins TRBV5-1 to TRBJ1-1; 9 bases map to TRBD1. Germline assignment: CDR1 SGHRS and CDR2 YFSETQ. Trimming at V came to 0 bases and at J to 6 bases, leaving 3 bases not matched to a gene. The CDR3 has 14 amino acids. The CDR3 loop reads CASSLGTGEAEAFF. DNA for the CDR3: TGCGCCAGCAGCTTGGGGACAGGGGAAGCTGAAGCTTTCTTT.

This clone occurred a few times. The chain carries TRBV7-8 and TRBJ1-2, with TRBD1 identical over 8 bases. Germline assignment: CDR1 SGHVS and CDR2 FQNEAQ. The trim removed 1 base at V and 6 bases at J, leaving 7 bases unmatched. The length of the CDR3 is 15 residues. The CDR3 spells CASSLGLDRDNGYTF. The CDR3 DNA follows: TGTGCCAGCAGCTTAGGTTTGGACAGGGATAATGGCTACACCTTC.

This sequence joins TRBV29-1 and TRBJ2-1; TRBD2 matches at 7 bases. Trimming at V came to 7 bases and at J to 6 bases, leaving 12 bases not matched to a gene. The CDR3 spans 14 residues. Germline values: CDR1 SQVTM, CDR2 ANQGSEA. The CDR3 protein is CSATPAGAPNEQFF. In DNA, the CDR3 is TGCAGCGCCACGCCCGCGGGAGCTCCCAATGAGCAGTTCTTC.

The V gene is TRBV11-2, the J gene TRBJ1-1; tentatively, D is TRBD1 (6 bases). This CDR3 is 13 amino acids long. Germline V gene data show CDR1 as SGHAT and CDR2 as FQNNGV. The ends were cut back, 0 bases at V and 7 bases at J, with 9 bases in the middle. The CDR3 here is CASSLDRDNEAFF. As DNA, the CDR3 is TGTGCCAGCAGCTTAGATCGGGACAATGAAGCTTTCTTT.

The rearrangement links TRBV7-2 to TRBJ1-2; D call uncertain. Germline CDR1 and CDR2: SGHTA and FQGNSA. V shed 2 bases and J shed 7 bases, with 8 bases lying between them. The CDR3 is made up of 12 amino acids. The chain's CDR3 is CASSLSGLGYTF. CDR3 sequence (DNA): TGTGCCAGCAGCTTAAGCGGGCTTGGCTACACCTTC. The complete variable domain, with remaining parts taken from reference TRBV7-2 and TRBJ1-2, reads GAGVSQSPSNKVTEKGKDVELRCDPISGHTALYWYRQSLGQGLEFLIYFQGNSAPDKSGLPSDRFSAERTGGSVSTLTIQRTQQEDSAVYLCASSLSGLGYTFGSGTRLTVV.

Written as DNA, the CDR3 is TGTGCCAGCAGCCAAGCGGGAGATGGAAACATTCAGTACTTC. Protein product: CASSQAGDGNIQYF. V and J are TRBV7-3 and TRBJ2-4; 8 bases align to TRBD2. The germline V gene has CDR1 SGHTA and CDR2 FQGTGA. The CDR3 sequence is 14 residues long. V dropped 5 bases and J dropped 6; count of bases not matched to a gene: 6.